Each of the 8 T cell receptor beta chains below was sequenced from the same sample in a study of blood T cell repertoires in COVID-19. The method was immunoSEQ multiplex PCR; TCRdb's version includes in-frame clones alone and lacks a portion of them. The sample comprises around 500,000 clones, 70% to 90% of which are singletons, and roughly 3.2% rests with the top ten. Source material: peripheral blood. All receptors come from a human donor in a cohort sampled during active COVID-19.

J is TRBJ2-5 and V is TRBV7-9; 10 positions match TRBD2. V lost 5 bases to trimming and J lost 6 bases; unmatched junction nucleotides: 6. CDR1 and CDR2 from the germline V gene are SEHNR and FQNEAQ (reference sequence). The CDR3 loop spans 14 amino acids. CDR3 DNA sequence: TGTGCCAGCAGCGCTAGCGGGAGTATTAAGACCCAGTACTTC. This encodes CASSASGSIKTQYF.

V usage is TRBV5-4 and J usage is TRBJ2-2; TRBD2 matches 14 bases. V shed 4 bases and J 6 bases; nucleotides not matched to a gene: 11. This CDR3 region has 18 residues. Germline CDR1 is SGHNT and CDR2 is YYREEE (reference sequence). CDR3 nucleotide sequence: TGTGCCAGCAGCCAGCGATTGGGGACTAGCGGGAGTGCCGGGGAGCTGTTTTTT. It encodes CASSQRLGTSGSAGELFF.

CDR3 amino acids: CSVESGGKTDTQYF. The CDR3 DNA sequence: TGCAGCGTTGAGTCGGGGGGCAAAACAGATACGCAGTATTTT. The gene calls are TRBV29-1 and TRBJ2-3, with D perhaps TRBD2 (7 bases). V dropped 3 bases and J dropped 3 bases, with 13 bases sitting between them. There are 14 residues in the CDR3. Looked up from germline, CDR1 is SQVTM and CDR2 is ANQGSEA.

This chain connects TRBV5-1 to TRBJ2-3; a weak D match, TRBD2 (6 bases). The germline gives CDR1 SGHRS, CDR2 YFSETQ. V was trimmed by 0 bases and J by 2 bases, leaving 13 bases between them. The CDR3 is made up of 16 amino acids. The CDR3 reads CASSLEEAGATDTQYF. In DNA form, the CDR3 reads TGCGCCAGCAGCTTGGAAGAAGCGGGCGCCACAGATACGCAGTATTTT.

The V and J genes are TRBV7-2 and TRBJ2-1, with D possibly TRBD2 on 5 matching bases. The CDR3 has 15 amino acids. The V gene lost 1 base and the J gene lost 4 bases, with 11 bases spanning the gap. Germline V CDR1 and CDR2: SGHTA, FQGNSA. The CDR3 is CASSLEAEVYNEQFF. CDR3 sequence (DNA): TGTGCCAGCAGCTTAGAGGCGGAGGTTTACAATGAGCAGTTCTTC.

A single count supports this clone. J is TRBJ2-7 and V is TRBV3-1 (or the pseudogene TRBV3-2), with 14 bases lining up with TRBD2. Trimming at V came to 7 bases and at J to 7 bases, leaving 12 bases not matched to a gene. The CDR3 spans 16 residues. The germline CDR1 and CDR2 sequences are LGHDT and YNNKEL (reference sequence). The CDR3, as DNA: TGTGCCAGCAATCCCTCCCCGACTAGCGGGAGGGGGGAGCAGTACTTC. Protein sequence: CASNPSPTSGRGEQYF.

J is TRBJ1-2 and V is TRBV5-4; D unclear. V was pared by 0 bases and J by 8 bases, with 5 bases between. The CDR3 is 11 residues long. The V gene's germline CDR1 is SGHNT and CDR2 YYREEE (reference sequence). The CDR3 sequence: CASSLARGYTF. DNA for the CDR3: TGTGCCAGCAGCTTGGCGCGGGGCTACACCTTC.

This clone was observed a single time. This CDR3 reads CASSGTGVHEQYF. DNA for the CDR3: TGCGCCAGCAGCGGAACAGGGGTCCACGAGCAGTACTTC. The chain links TRBV5-1 to TRBJ2-7, with 7 positions matching TRBD1. This CDR3 is 13 amino acids long. V gave up 4 bases and J gave up 5 bases; unmatched junction bases: 6. CDR1 and CDR2 from the germline V gene are SGHRS and YFSETQ.